This T cell receptor beta chain originates from a study of T cell changes during pregnancy in multiple sclerosis. Libraries were prepared by immunoSEQ multiplex PCR; TCRdb keeps only in-frame clonotypes and omits some of them. The table records 60,000 or so clones, 85% to 95% of them present only once. Germline loops: CDR1 LNHDA, CDR2 SQIVND (reference sequence). The CDR3 totals 15 residues. V was pared by 3 bases and J by 10 bases, with 21 bases between. Sample: peripheral blood, taken in the first trimester of pregnancy. The TCR sequence derives from a female donor with multiple sclerosis, enrolled in a pregnancy study. V is TRBV19 and J is TRBJ1-1, with D perhaps TRBD1 (6 bases). In DNA, the CDR3 is TGTGCCAGTAGTATTCTGACTGGACAGAGGATTGGAGCTTTCTTT. Translating it yields CASSILTGQRIGAFF.